Shown below are 32 T cell receptor beta chains from a single sample sequenced in a study of CD8+ T cells in alopecia areata (dated 2018 in TCRdb). The intended sense of this specimen's time point label: less than 25 weeks on oral tofacitinib. Taken with the paper, the label for treatment or condition translates to: oral pan-JAK inhibitor, 5-10 mg twice daily. Library preparation employed the immunoSEQ multiplex PCR assay. RNA was extracted from all samples and reverse transcribed into cDNA, which served as template for TCR sequencing. TCRdb stores this immuneACCESS table with in-frame sequences only. Part of the clones is absent; in the studies checked, under half of the shortfall reflects unresolved V genes, and no reason is known for the rest. Recorded for this sample are nearly 110,000 clones; 80% to 85% of them occurred a single time. The ten top clones hold around 25% of the sample. Source: CD8+ T cells sorted from blood, taken at week 24, from a patient treated with tofacitinib. The source is a human donor with alopecia areata.

The CDR3 sequence: CAWSSLGQGGRYEQYF. CDR3 in DNA: TGTGCCTGGAGTTCGCTCGGACAGGGGGGTCGGTACGAGCAGTACTTC. The chain combines TRBV30 with TRBJ2-7; TRBD1 aligns across 10 bases. CDR3 length: 16 residues. V was clipped by 2 bases and J by 4 bases; unmatched bases: 11. CDR1 is GTSNPN, CDR2 SVGIG, per germline (reference sequence).

This clone was counted a single time. The rearrangement links TRBV4-1 to TRBJ2-5; 7 bases map to TRBD2. Unmatched junction bases numbered 6, after V lost 1 base and J lost 4 bases. The germline V gene has CDR1 MGHRA and CDR2 YSYEKL. This CDR3 has 15 amino acids. The CDR3 region is CASSQGLAGRETQYF. The CDR3 coding sequence is TGCGCCAGCAGCCAAGGACTAGCCGGTCGAGAGACCCAGTACTTC.

Concerning this clone: The sample holds other DNA sequences that translate to the same CDR3. V gene TRBV4-2 combines with J gene TRBJ2-7; D remains ambiguous. The CDR3 length is 12 residues. V was shortened by 0 bases and J by 4 bases, with 4 bases between the two germline ends. Germline V lookup: CDR1 LGHNA, CDR2 YNFKEQ. Here the CDR3 reads CASSQDSYEQYF. The CDR3 DNA reads TGTGCCAGCAGCCAAGATTCGTACGAGCAGTACTTC.

The chain is built from TRBV10-3 and TRBJ2-2; TRBD2 aligns across 9 bases. V lost 6 bases and J lost 3; bases outside the gene matches: 8. CDR1 is ENHRY, CDR2 SYGVKD, per germline. The CDR3 loop spans 16 amino acids. Written as DNA, the CDR3 is TGTGCCATCAGGGACGTAGCGGGAGCTGACACCGGGGAGCTGTTTTTT. It specifies CAIRDVAGADTGELFF.

The chain uses TRBV11-2 and TRBJ1-2; unclear D gene. The CDR3 runs 14 residues. Trimming cost V 5 bases and J 7 bases, with 17 bases left between them. Germline V gene sequence: CDR1 SGHAT, CDR2 FQNNGV. CDR3: CASSPDGVSVGYTF. The CDR3 coding sequence is TGTGCCAGCAGCCCCGACGGGGTTTCGGTTGGCTACACCTTC.

The chain employs TRBV5-4 and TRBJ2-3; TRBD2 matches at 9 bases. Trimming took 2 bases from V and 0 from J; bases not matched to a gene: 4. The CDR3 length is 16 residues. From germline, CDR1 is SGHNT and CDR2 YYREEE (reference sequence). CDR3 region: CASSFASGRSTDTQYF. The DNA of the CDR3 is TGTGCCAGCAGCTTCGCAAGCGGGAGGAGCACAGATACGCAGTATTTT. Full variable domain (rest looked up from reference TRBV5-4 and TRBJ2-3): ETGVTQSPTHLIKTRGQQVTLRCSSQSGHNTVSWYQQALGQGPQFIFQYYREEENGRGNFPPRFSGLQFPNYSSELNVNALELDDSALYLCASSFASGRSTDTQYFGPGTRLTVL.

V gene TRBV29-1 combines with J gene TRBJ2-3; possibly TRBD1 or TRBD2 for D (5 bases each). The CDR3 has 14 residues. Germline loops: CDR1 SQVTM, CDR2 ANQGSEA. Trimming pared 3 bases from V and 4 bases from J, leaving 14 bases between. The DNA for the CDR3 is TGCAGCGTTGAGGGGCAGGGACCCCCAGATACGCAGTATTTT. Its translation: CSVEGQGPPDTQYF.

The V and J genes are TRBV4-1 and TRBJ2-5; maybe TRBD2 (7 bases). The CDR3 runs to 13 residues. Germline values: CDR1 MGHRA, CDR2 YSYEKL. V shed 4 bases and J shed 3 bases, with 9 bases lying between them. The CDR3 here is CASSRGGEETQYF. The DNA of the CDR3 is TGCGCCAGCAGCCGAGGGGGGGAAGAGACCCAGTACTTC.

The count of this clone is one. The J gene is TRBJ2-7, the V gene TRBV23-1; 13 nucleotides line up with TRBD2. TRBV23-1 is an open reading frame, and its role is uncertain. Trimming removed 2 bases from V and 0 bases from J; junction bases left unmatched: 1. CDR3 length equals 16 residues. The CDR3: CASSQRLAGGSYEQYF. CDR3 sequence (DNA): TGCGCCAGCAGTCAACGACTAGCGGGGGGCTCCTACGAGCAGTACTTC.

This clone has only a few counts. V is TRBV29-1 and J is TRBJ1-1; TRBD1 agrees at 7 bases. CDR3 length: 12 residues. V lost 6 bases and J lost 5; bases outside the gene matches: 6. The germline V gene has CDR1 SQVTM and CDR2 ANQGSEA. The CDR3 DNA reads as TGCAGCGTAGGAACAGGGGAAACTGAAGCTTTCTTT. Translated, it gives CSVGTGETEAFF.

The chain employs TRBV4-1 and TRBJ2-5; a possible D gene is TRBD2 (6 bases). The CDR3 runs to 14 residues. V was shortened by 7 bases and J by 5 bases, with 17 bases between the two germline ends. CDR1 MGHRA and CDR2 YSYEKL come from the germline V gene. DNA of the CDR3: TGCGCCAGCAAAGGAGGGAGCACGACGGAGACCCAGTACTTC. As protein: CASKGGSTTETQYF.

V and J are TRBV7-6 and TRBJ1-2, with D unresolved. The CDR3 is made up of 16 amino acids. The germline V and J ends were trimmed by 5 bases and 4 bases, with 20 bases remaining between them. From germline, CDR1 is SGHVS and CDR2 FNYEAQ. The CDR3 spells CASSTITEAGGYGYTF. The DNA of the CDR3 is TGTGCCAGCAGCACCATAACCGAGGCCGGAGGCTATGGCTACACCTTC. Full variable domain (outside the CDR3, taken from reference TRBV7-6 and TRBJ1-2): GAGVSQSPRYKVTKRGQDVALRCDPISGHVSLYWYRQALGQGPEFLTYFNYEAQQDKSGLPNDRFSAERPEGSISTLTIQRTEQRDSAMYRCASSTITEAGGYGYTFGSGTRLTVV.

The chain links TRBV27 to TRBJ2-5; 8 nucleotides agree with TRBD2. The ends lost 5 bases at V and 5 bases at J; junction bases unmatched: 7. This CDR3 contains 14 residues. The V gene's germline CDR1 is MNHEY and CDR2 SMNVEV (reference sequence). The CDR3 is CASSLLSGGETQYF. The CDR3 DNA follows: TGTGCCAGCAGTCTATTATCGGGAGGGGAGACCCAGTACTTC.

This sequence joins TRBV6-5 and TRBJ2-1; 9 nucleotides align to TRBD2. The V and J ends lost 0 bases and 4 bases, in that order; junction bases with no gene match: 4. Germline CDR1 reads MNHEY; CDR2 reads SVGAGI. The CDR3 contains 16 residues. DNA for the CDR3: TGTGCCAGCAGTTACTCGTCGACTAGCGGATACAATGAGCAGTTCTTC. Protein: CASSYSSTSGYNEQFF.

This clone was seen more than once but under ten times. This chain connects TRBV7-2 to TRBJ2-7; 7 nucleotides agree with TRBD2. The CDR3 runs to 16 residues. CDR1 and CDR2 from the germline V gene are SGHTA and FQGNSA. J lost 3 bases, V lost 1 base, and 9 bases had no gene match. CDR3 sequence: CASSLGWGGGVYEQYF. DNA for the CDR3: TGTGCCAGCAGCTTAGGATGGGGCGGGGGAGTCTACGAGCAGTACTTC.

This chain connects TRBV4-3 to TRBJ2-1, with TRBD2 matching over 12 bases. CDR1 and CDR2 (germline): LGHNA, YSLEER. CDR3 length equals 16 residues. V lost 3 bases and J lost 10; bases outside the gene matches: 10. The CDR3 DNA is TGCGCCAGCAGCCAGTCTTCTAGCGGGGGGGCCTACGAGCAGTTCTTC. Translation: CASSQSSSGGAYEQFF.

V usage is TRBV6-5 and J usage is TRBJ1-5, with D unclear. V lost 2 bases and J 3 bases, leaving 11 bases between the germline ends. This CDR3 spans 15 amino acids. From germline, CDR1 is MNHEY and CDR2 SVGAGI. The CDR3, as DNA: TGTGCCAGCAGTTACGTTGGGGATCTCAATCAGCCCCAGCATTTT. Amino acid sequence: CASSYVGDLNQPQHF.

The J gene is TRBJ2-5, the V gene TRBV20-1, with a tentative D call TRBD2 (5 bases). CDR3 size: 11 residues. Germline CDR1 reads DFQATT; CDR2 reads SNEGSKA (reference sequence). The V end lost 6 bases, the J end lost 4 bases, and 9 bases lay between the germline ends. This CDR3 is CSARRRETQYF. The CDR3 bases are TGCAGTGCCCGGAGGAGAGAGACCCAGTACTTC.

The chain recombines TRBV15 with TRBJ1-4; D might be TRBD1 (5 bases). This CDR3 has 20 amino acids. V lost 7 bases to trimming and J lost 8 bases, with 35 bases between them. Germline V gives CDR1 LNHNV, CDR2 YYDKDF (reference sequence). DNA for the CDR3: TGTGCCACCATGGGGGACTGGCTGCGTACAGAGGGATCTCGTTTGGAAAAACTGTTTTTT. Protein product: CATMGDWLRTEGSRLEKLFF.

The chain uses TRBV5-1 and TRBJ2-1; possibly TRBD2 for D (7 bases). Looked up from germline, CDR1 is SGHRS and CDR2 is YFSETQ. CDR3 size: 14 residues. With 2 bases removed from V and 7 bases from J, the gap between germline ends came to 13 bases. CDR3 in DNA: TGCGCCAGCAGCTTTGGCGGGGGCGGTAATGAGCAGTTCTTC. Encoded protein: CASSFGGGGNEQFF.

V and J are TRBV7-9 and TRBJ2-7, with D perhaps TRBD2 (6 bases). Germline CDR1 is SEHNR and CDR2 is FQNEAQ (reference sequence). V lost 4 bases to trimming and J lost 1 base, with 11 bases between them. The CDR3 runs to 14 residues. The chain's CDR3 is CASSSPGTSYEQYF. The CDR3 region has the DNA TGTGCCAGCAGCTCGCCCGGGACTTCCTACGAGCAGTACTTC. The whole variable domain, remainder taken from reference TRBV7-9 and TRBJ2-7, is DTGVSQNPRHKITKRGQNVTFRCDPISEHNRLYWYRQTLGQGPEFLTYFQNEAQLEKSRLLSDRFSAERPKGSFSTLEIQRTEQGDSAMYLCASSSPGTSYEQYFGPGTRLTVT.

The J gene is TRBJ2-3, the V gene TRBV6-6; D is undetermined. Germline values: CDR1 MNHNY, CDR2 SVGAGI (reference sequence). V lost 4 bases and J 0 bases, leaving 14 bases between the germline ends. This CDR3 contains 16 residues. The CDR3 DNA reads as TGTGCCAGCAGTTCCGGTGGTAGCCTTAGCACAGATACGCAGTATTTT. Residues: CASSSGGSLSTDTQYF.

V and J are TRBV4-2 and TRBJ1-2, with 9 bases identical to TRBD1. V trimming: 0 bases; J trimming: 8 bases; junction bases outside the gene matches: 7. This CDR3 is built from 15 residues. Germline CDR1 LGHNA, CDR2 YNFKEQ. CDR3 in DNA: TGTGCCAGCAGCCAAGAAATTGGACAGGGGTGGGGCTACACCTTC. Its protein product is CASSQEIGQGWGYTF.

The V and J genes are TRBV11-1 and TRBJ2-2; TRBD1 agrees at 10 bases. J was trimmed by 0 bases and V by 5 bases; bases with no gene match: 6. The CDR3 is 17 residues long. In germline, CDR1 is SGHAT, CDR2 FQDESV (reference sequence). The CDR3 region is CASSLRDRGANTGELFF. CDR3 bases: TGTGCCAGCAGCCTCCGGGACAGGGGAGCGAACACCGGGGAGCTGTTTTTT.

J is TRBJ2-1 and V is TRBV27, with D possibly being TRBD1 (6 bases). The CDR3 is 15 amino acids. V was shortened by 0 bases and J by 9 bases, with 15 bases between the two germline ends. Germline assignment: CDR1 MNHEY and CDR2 SMNVEV (reference sequence). Here the CDR3 DNA reads TGTGCCAGCAGTTTATCCTACAGATTCAGGGGTGAGCAGTTCTTC. Translation gives CASSLSYRFRGEQFF.

This clone has just one count. J is TRBJ2-7 and V is TRBV4-2, with TRBD2 matching over 13 bases. The CDR3 spans 16 residues. In germline, CDR1 is LGHNA, CDR2 YNFKEQ. Trimming at V came to 0 bases and at J to 2 bases, leaving 1 base not matched to a gene. CDR3 region: CASSQEGTSGTYEQYF. The CDR3 nucleotides read TGTGCCAGCAGCCAAGAGGGGACTAGCGGGACCTACGAGCAGTACTTC.

The chain uses TRBV7-2 and TRBJ1-1, with 8 bases lining up with TRBD1. V gave up 4 bases and J gave up 4 bases; unmatched junction bases: 5. The germline V gene encodes CDR1 SGHTA and CDR2 FQGNSA. CDR3 size: 14 residues. In nucleotides, the CDR3 is TGTGCCAGCAGCTCCCAGGGGGCCGTCACTGAAGCTTTCTTT. Translating it yields CASSSQGAVTEAFF.

This clone was counted between two and nine times. The gene calls are TRBV4-2 and TRBJ2-2; D is uncertain. The germline V and J ends were trimmed by 0 bases and 5 bases, with 10 bases remaining between them. Germline CDR1 and CDR2: LGHNA and YNFKEQ. The CDR3 totals 15 residues. The CDR3 reads CASSQDNQRTGELFF. DNA of the CDR3: TGTGCCAGCAGCCAAGATAATCAAAGAACCGGGGAGCTGTTTTTT.

This chain connects TRBV2 to TRBJ2-1, with 9 bases identical to TRBD2. The trim removed 3 bases at V and 7 bases at J, leaving 10 bases unmatched. CDR3 length: 16 residues. The germline V gene encodes CDR1 SNHLY and CDR2 FYNNEI. DNA for the CDR3: TGTGCCAGCAGTGAGGTGGCGGGGGGGCCGCGGAATGAGCAGTTCTTC. It is translated as CASSEVAGGPRNEQFF.

This sequence joins TRBV2 and TRBJ1-1, with D perhaps TRBD1 (5 bases). With 6 bases removed from V and 0 bases from J, the gap between germline ends came to 14 bases. The CDR3 length is 15 residues. The germline gives CDR1 SNHLY, CDR2 FYNNEI. The CDR3 nucleotides read TGTGCCAGCAGGGAGGGGATGGGGATGAACACTGAAGCTTTCTTT. Translating gives CASREGMGMNTEAFF.

The CDR3 reads CASSYSRGGANVLTF. The CDR3 DNA reads TGTGCCAGCAGTTACTCGCGAGGTGGGGCCAACGTCCTGACTTTC. The V gene is TRBV6-5, the J gene TRBJ2-6; D remains unclear. Per the germline V gene, CDR1 is MNHEY and CDR2 is SVGAGI. The CDR3 has 15 residues. Trimming took off 0 bases at V and 3 bases at J, with 6 bases between the two ends.

This chain joins TRBV2 and TRBJ2-1; D may be TRBD1 (6 bases). Between the trimmed V and J ends, which lost 6 bases and 0 bases, there was a span of 12 bases. This CDR3 comprises 15 residues. Germline CDR1 and CDR2: SNHLY and FYNNEI. The CDR3 nucleotides are TGTGCCAGCAGGGTGGACAGAAGCTCCTACAATGAGCAGTTCTTC. It yields the protein CASRVDRSSYNEQFF.